This is a list of T cell receptor beta chains from one sample in a study of identical twins. TCRdb reprocessed the 5' RACE reads via MiXCR and lists one record per CDR3 protein. The repertoire has 240,000 or so distinct CDR3 sequences, 10% of them found once; the top ten carry more than 8%. The specimen sequenced was memory T cells sorted from blood. Source of these receptors: a man aged 50 to 59 in good health. Each CDR3 is given with its conserved first and last residue. D genes are given only for firm matches. Only some rows state a clone size, as once, few, many or a class for expanded clones.

j_call d_call v_call clone_size cdr3_nt cdr3_aa
TRBJ2-1 . TRBV20-1 many TGCAGTGCTAGAATATCCTACAGGGCCCGTTCCTACAATGAGCAGTTCTTC CSARISYRARSYNEQFF
TRBJ2-2 TRBD2 TRBV19 . TGTGCCAGTAGTACTAGCGGGCAGAACACCGGGGAGCTGTTTTTT CASSTSGQNTGELFF
TRBJ1-1 TRBD1 TRBV6-6 many TGTGCCAGCAGTCCTAGGACAGGGTCTGAAGCTTTCTTT CASSPRTGSEAFF
TRBJ1-1 . TRBV15 few TGTGCCACCAGCAGGGCGCGGGGGAGCACTGAAGCTTTCTTT CATSRARGSTEAFF
TRBJ2-2 . TRBV11-2 . TGTGCCAGCAGCCGGGACATTAGGAACACCGGGGAGCTGTTTTTT CASSRDIRNTGELFF
TRBJ2-7 . TRBV6-5 many TGTGCCAGCAGTTACTCGACTCTAGAGGGCTACGAGCAGTACTTC CASSYSTLEGYEQYF
TRBJ2-3 TRBD1 TRBV4-2 many TGTGCCAGCAGCCAAGGGTGGACAGGGGGCGTCCCGAGCACAGATACGCAGTATTTT CASSQGWTGGVPSTDTQYF
TRBJ2-1 TRBD1 TRBV6-1 many TGTGCCAGCAGCGCGAGGGGACAGGCCCCCTACAATGAGCAGTTCTTC CASSARGQAPYNEQFF
TRBJ2-7 TRBD1 TRBV6-6 many TGTGCCTCCGGGACAGGGACTTCCTACGAGCAGTACTTC CASGTGTSYEQYF
TRBJ1-1 . TRBV6-1 many TGTGCCAGCAGTCCAACCTCCAGCGTCTCTTGGGGGTACTTT CASSPTSSVSWGYF
TRBJ2-3 TRBD2 TRBV6-2/TRBV6-3 many TGTGCCAGCAGCTGGACTAGCGGGCGTAGCACAGATACGCAGTATTTT CASSWTSGRSTDTQYF
TRBJ2-7 TRBD1 TRBV13 many TGTGCCAGCAGTCGGACAGGGATCCCCTACGAGCAGTACTTC CASSRTGIPYEQYF
TRBJ2-2 . TRBV10-2 many TGCGCCAGCAGGATAGGGTCGAACACCGGGGAGCTGTTTTTT CASRIGSNTGELFF
TRBJ2-1 . TRBV10-3 many TGTGCCACCACAGGGGAGGGCTCCTACAATGAGCAGTTCTTC CATTGEGSYNEQFF
TRBJ1-5 . TRBV7-9 many TGTGCCAGCAGCTTAGATTGGGGGAGACGAAGCAATCAGCCCCAGCATTTT CASSLDWGRRSNQPQHF
TRBJ2-3 . TRBV7-2 . TGTGCCAGCAGCGCACAGGGATATCGGGCAGATACGCAGTATTTT CASSAQGYRADTQYF
TRBJ2-7 TRBD2 TRBV27 few TGTGCCAGCAAAAGACTAGCGGACTACGAGCAGTACTTC CASKRLADYEQYF
TRBJ2-1 . TRBV12-3/TRBV12-4 many TGTGCCAGCAGTCGCGCAGGCAATGAGCAGTTCTTC CASSRAGNEQFF
TRBJ2-3 TRBD1 TRBV12-3/TRBV12-4 few TGTGCCAGCAGTTTAGGGACAGGGGGCGCGCAGTATTTT CASSLGTGGAQYF
TRBJ2-7 TRBD2 TRBV7-9 many TGTGCCAGCAGCCACCGCGGACTAGCGGGAGGGCCAAAAGAGCAGTACTTC CASSHRGLAGGPKEQYF
TRBJ1-5 TRBD1 TRBV4-1 many TGCGCCAGCAGCCAAGATCCAGGGACAGGGGACTGGCCCCAGCATTTT CASSQDPGTGDWPQHF
TRBJ2-7 . TRBV29-1 few TGCAGCGTTGGCCCGGGACACAGGTACGAGCAGTACTTC CSVGPGHRYEQYF
TRBJ1-5 TRBD1 TRBV28 few TGTGCCAGCAGTCCCGACAGGGGCGGACTCATCAGTTCTTATAGCAATCAGCCCCAGCATTTT CASSPDRGGLISSYSNQPQHF
TRBJ1-4 TRBD1 TRBV29-1 many TGCAGCGTTGGACGGGACAGGGGGTATGAAAAACTGTTTTTT CSVGRDRGYEKLFF
TRBJ2-3 . TRBV7-2 many TGTGCCAGCCTAGTAGTGTCTCCTTACACAGATACGCAGTATTTT CASLVVSPYTDTQYF
TRBJ2-7 TRBD2 TRBV20-1 many TGCAGTGCTAGCGGGGGACTAGCGGGAGGGGGAAACTCCTACGAGCAGTACTTC CSASGGLAGGGNSYEQYF
TRBJ2-2 . TRBV11-1 . TGTGCCAGCAGCTCTCAGGGGCCGGACACCGGGGAGCTGTTTTTT CASSSQGPDTGELFF
TRBJ2-6 . TRBV9 . TGTGCCAGCAGCGTAGGGATCGGTTTCTCTGGGGCCAACGTCCTGACTTTC CASSVGIGFSGANVLTF
TRBJ2-3 . TRBV12-3/TRBV12-4 many TGTGCCAGCAGTTTCGTCCTAGCTGTGGATACGCAGTATTTT CASSFVLAVDTQYF
TRBJ2-1 . TRBV30 . TGTGCCTCCGACGGGAGCGAACGCTCCTACAATGAGCAGTTCTTC CASDGSERSYNEQFF
TRBJ2-7 . TRBV7-9 . TGTGCCAGCAGCTCAGCTGGCTACGAGCAGTACTTC CASSSAGYEQYF
TRBJ2-3 TRBD1 TRBV5-8 many TGTGCCAGCAGACCAAGGACAGGGGGCTGGTACGCAGATACGCAGTATTTT CASRPRTGGWYADTQYF
TRBJ2-7 TRBD2 TRBV6-5 few TGTGCCAGCAGTTATGGTTCTAGCGGGGACGAGCAGTACTTC CASSYGSSGDEQYF
TRBJ2-1 . TRBV15 few TGTGCCACCAGGCCGGTCCTGGCCTACAATGAGCAGTTCTTC CATRPVLAYNEQFF
TRBJ1-5 . TRBV7-2 few TGTGCCACCCGGCCAGGAGGCAATCAGCCCCAGCATTTT CATRPGGNQPQHF
TRBJ2-7 . TRBV10-2 . TGCGCCAGCAGCACTAGTATCGAGCAGTACTTC CASSTSIEQYF
TRBJ2-3 TRBD2 TRBV7-3 . TGTGCCAGCAGCTTAACGGGAGGGAACACAGATACGCAGTATTTT CASSLTGGNTDTQYF
TRBJ1-2 TRBD1 TRBV27 few TGTGCCAGCAGTGAAAACAGGGGCTTACTGCGCTACACCTTC CASSENRGLLRYTF
TRBJ2-3 . TRBV27 few TGTGCCAGCAGATGGGGGACTCACACAGATACGCAGTATTTT CASRWGTHTDTQYF
TRBJ1-2 . TRBV4-3 few TGCGCCAGCAGCCAAGATCCGGGATCTCAGGCCTATGGCTACACCTTC CASSQDPGSQAYGYTF
TRBJ1-1 . TRBV5-1 . TGCGCCAGCAGCTTCCGGGAGAGGGAGACTGAAGCTTTCTTT CASSFRERETEAFF
TRBJ2-3 . TRBV28 . TGTGCCAGCAGTCAGTGGGGGAGCACAGATACGCAGTATTTT CASSQWGSTDTQYF
TRBJ2-7 . TRBV7-2 . TGTGCCAGCAGCTTAGACCAGCGTTCCTACGAGCAGTACTTC CASSLDQRSYEQYF
TRBJ1-2 . TRBV5-1 many TGCGCCAGCAGCTTGGGATTGGACAGTAACTATGGCTACACCTTC CASSLGLDSNYGYTF